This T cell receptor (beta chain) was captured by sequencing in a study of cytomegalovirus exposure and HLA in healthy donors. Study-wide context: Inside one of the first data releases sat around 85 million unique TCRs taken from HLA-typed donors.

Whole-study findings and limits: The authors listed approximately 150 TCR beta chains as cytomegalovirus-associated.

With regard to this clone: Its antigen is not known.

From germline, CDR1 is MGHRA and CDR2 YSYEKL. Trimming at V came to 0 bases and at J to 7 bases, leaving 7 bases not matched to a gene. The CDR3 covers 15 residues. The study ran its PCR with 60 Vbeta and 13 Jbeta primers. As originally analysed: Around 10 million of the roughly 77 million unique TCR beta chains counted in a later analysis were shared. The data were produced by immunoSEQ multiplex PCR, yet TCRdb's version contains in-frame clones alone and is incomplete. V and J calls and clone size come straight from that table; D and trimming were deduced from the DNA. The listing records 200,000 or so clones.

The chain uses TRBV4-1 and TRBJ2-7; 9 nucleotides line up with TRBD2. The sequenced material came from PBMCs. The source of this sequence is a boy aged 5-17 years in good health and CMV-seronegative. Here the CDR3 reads CASSQDRGLASEQYF. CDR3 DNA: TGCGCCAGCAGCCAAGATCGAGGACTAGCGTCTGAGCAGTACTTC.